These T cell receptor beta chains were read from a single sample in a study of blood T cells in healthy people across ages. Via MiXCR, TCRdb re-called the 5' RACE reads, giving one row per CDR3 protein. The top ten clones hold roughly 7.9% of a sample with some 1.4 million distinct CDR3 sequences, approximately 40% of them seen once. Input material: blood. The receptors were gathered from a woman under 30 in good health. CDR3s include the opening cysteine and the closing phenylalanine or tryptophan. The D gene is left open where the match is weak. Rows may omit the clone size; those that give it use once, few, many or a size class.

j_call: TRBJ1-5; clone_size: -; d_call: -; v_call: TRBV2; cdr3_nt: TGTGCCAGCAGTGCCTCGACAGTCAATCAGCCCCAGCATTTT; cdr3_aa: CASSASTVNQPQHF
j_call: TRBJ2-5; clone_size: -; d_call: TRBD1; v_call: TRBV7-2; cdr3_nt: TGTGCCAGCAGCCTAGGGACAGGGGCGTGCAATGAGCAGTACTTC; cdr3_aa: CASSLGTGACNEQYF
j_call: TRBJ1-5; clone_size: few; d_call: -; v_call: TRBV12-3/TRBV12-4; cdr3_nt: TGTGCCAGCAGTGTAGAGGAATTGCAGCCCCAGCATTTT; cdr3_aa: CASSVEELQPQHF
j_call: TRBJ2-4; clone_size: -; d_call: -; v_call: TRBV6-1; cdr3_nt: TGTGCCAGCAGATTCTACAATGAGCAGTACTTC; cdr3_aa: CASRFYNEQYF
j_call: TRBJ2-7; clone_size: -; d_call: -; v_call: TRBV20-1; cdr3_nt: TGCAGTGCTAGAGATTCCAAGGGGGTCGGCGAGCAGTACTTC; cdr3_aa: CSARDSKGVGEQYF
j_call: TRBJ2-7; clone_size: -; d_call: -; v_call: TRBV6-6; cdr3_nt: TGTGCCAGCCAAAGGACAGACCGAAGCTCCTACGAGCAGTACTTC; cdr3_aa: CASQRTDRSSYEQYF
j_call: TRBJ2-3; clone_size: few; d_call: -; v_call: TRBV4-2; cdr3_nt: TGTGCCAGCAGCCCGGGACGGGAGACAGATACGCAGTATTTT; cdr3_aa: CASSPGRETDTQYF
j_call: TRBJ2-7; clone_size: -; d_call: TRBD2; v_call: TRBV9; cdr3_nt: TGTGCCAGCAGCGAGGGGACTAGCGGGGGCCTCTACGAGCAGTACTTC; cdr3_aa: CASSEGTSGGLYEQYF
j_call: TRBJ2-7; clone_size: -; d_call: -; v_call: TRBV20-1; cdr3_nt: TGCAGTGCTAGAGATCACGCGACTAGCTACGAGCAGTACTTC; cdr3_aa: CSARDHATSYEQYF
j_call: TRBJ1-5; clone_size: -; d_call: -; v_call: TRBV18; cdr3_nt: TGTGCCAGCTCACCACCCCAGCCAAATAGCAATCAGCCCCAGCATTTT; cdr3_aa: CASSPPQPNSNQPQHF
j_call: TRBJ2-1; clone_size: -; d_call: -; v_call: TRBV21-1; cdr3_nt: TGTGCCAGCAGCAAGGTTGAGGGGAGCCCCTACAATGAGCAGTTCTTC; cdr3_aa: CASSKVEGSPYNEQFF
j_call: TRBJ2-5; clone_size: -; d_call: TRBD2; v_call: TRBV7-9; cdr3_nt: TGTGCCAGCAGCGTCCCCGGGACTACCCAAGAGACCCAGTACTTC; cdr3_aa: CASSVPGTTQETQYF
j_call: TRBJ2-2; clone_size: -; d_call: TRBD1; v_call: TRBV5-1; cdr3_nt: TGCGCCAGCAGCTTGTTCCGGGGACAGGATGGGAACACCGGGGAGCTGTTTTTT; cdr3_aa: CASSLFRGQDGNTGELFF
j_call: TRBJ2-7; clone_size: many; d_call: TRBD2; v_call: TRBV10-3; cdr3_nt: TGTGCCATCAGTGAGACAGGGACTAGCATTCCCTACGAGCAGTACTTC; cdr3_aa: CAISETGTSIPYEQYF
j_call: TRBJ1-4; clone_size: -; d_call: -; v_call: TRBV11-2; cdr3_nt: TGTGCCAGCAGCCACTTACCGCAGGGGACTAATGAAAAACTGTTTTTT; cdr3_aa: CASSHLPQGTNEKLFF
j_call: TRBJ2-5; clone_size: few; d_call: -; v_call: TRBV7-9; cdr3_nt: TGTGCCAGCACCTCGACAGAGACCCAGTACTTC; cdr3_aa: CASTSTETQYF
j_call: TRBJ2-7; clone_size: -; d_call: -; v_call: TRBV5-1; cdr3_nt: TGCGCCAGCAGCGAGGGTGGGCAGATCTACGAGCAGTACTTC; cdr3_aa: CASSEGGQIYEQYF
j_call: TRBJ2-5; clone_size: -; d_call: TRBD2; v_call: TRBV7-2; cdr3_nt: TGTGCCAGCAGAGGGGGCGGGAGGGACCAAGAGACCCAGTACTTC; cdr3_aa: CASRGGGRDQETQYF
j_call: TRBJ1-1; clone_size: -; d_call: -; v_call: TRBV29-1; cdr3_nt: TGCAGCGTTGAATGGCTGCTGGGTGGCACTGAAGCTTTCTTT; cdr3_aa: CSVEWLLGGTEAFF
j_call: TRBJ1-6; clone_size: few; d_call: -; v_call: TRBV27; cdr3_nt: TGTGCCAGCAGCTCCCTACTCAATTCACCCCTCCACTTT; cdr3_aa: CASSSLLNSPLHF
j_call: TRBJ1-2; clone_size: few; d_call: -; v_call: TRBV4-1; cdr3_nt: TGCGCCAGCAGCCAGGGTGGCCTCAGGGTTACCTATGGCTACACCTTC; cdr3_aa: CASSQGGLRVTYGYTF
j_call: TRBJ2-7; clone_size: -; d_call: TRBD2; v_call: TRBV20-1; cdr3_nt: TGCAGTGTTCGGACTAGCGGGGCCCCCACATCCAGCGAGCAGTACTTC; cdr3_aa: CSVRTSGAPTSSEQYF
j_call: TRBJ2-2; clone_size: once; d_call: TRBD2; v_call: TRBV9; cdr3_nt: TGTGCCAGCATCGTAGCCGGGGGGGCGAACACCGGGGAGCTGTTTTTT; cdr3_aa: CASIVAGGANTGELFF
j_call: TRBJ2-5; clone_size: once; d_call: TRBD1; v_call: TRBV7-2; cdr3_nt: TGTGCCAGCAGCCCTGGACAGGGGAGTTTGGAGACCCAGTACTTC; cdr3_aa: CASSPGQGSLETQYF
j_call: TRBJ2-7; clone_size: few; d_call: TRBD2; v_call: TRBV7-2; cdr3_nt: TGTGCCAGCAGCTTAAACCGGGGTGGAGCGGGGGATCCCTACGAGCAGTACTTC; cdr3_aa: CASSLNRGGAGDPYEQYF
j_call: TRBJ2-5; clone_size: few; d_call: -; v_call: TRBV30; cdr3_nt: TGTGCCTGGAGTGTCGGGACAAGGTCGGGGGAGCAGTACTTC; cdr3_aa: CAWSVGTRSGEQYF
j_call: TRBJ2-5; clone_size: -; d_call: TRBD1; v_call: TRBV20-1; cdr3_nt: TGCAGTGCTAGGTCAGCCATTTGGACAGGAGTCCAAGAGACCCAGTACTTC; cdr3_aa: CSARSAIWTGVQETQYF
j_call: TRBJ1-6; clone_size: few; d_call: TRBD1; v_call: TRBV15; cdr3_nt: TGTGCCACCAGCAGGGGGTCAGGGGGGTATAATTCACCCCTCCACTTT; cdr3_aa: CATSRGSGGYNSPLHF
j_call: TRBJ2-2; clone_size: few; d_call: -; v_call: TRBV4-1; cdr3_nt: TGCGCCAGCAGCCAAGTATCAGCGAACACCGGGGAGCTGTTTTTT; cdr3_aa: CASSQVSANTGELFF
j_call: TRBJ2-1; clone_size: many; d_call: -; v_call: TRBV11-2; cdr3_nt: TGTGCCAGCAGCGCAGAGACGCTTTATGAGCAGTTCTTC; cdr3_aa: CASSAETLYEQFF
j_call: TRBJ2-1; clone_size: once; d_call: -; v_call: TRBV7-3; cdr3_nt: TGTGCCAGCAGCTTAACAGTGGGCGCCTCCTACAATGAGCAGTTCTTC; cdr3_aa: CASSLTVGASYNEQFF
j_call: TRBJ2-3; clone_size: -; d_call: -; v_call: TRBV10-3; cdr3_nt: TGTGCCATCACGGGGGGAGGGGGAGATACGCAGTATTTT; cdr3_aa: CAITGGGGDTQYF
j_call: TRBJ1-4; clone_size: -; d_call: -; v_call: TRBV20-1; cdr3_nt: TGCAGTGCTAGACGGGACACTGAAAAACTGTTTTTT; cdr3_aa: CSARRDTEKLFF
j_call: TRBJ1-1; clone_size: -; d_call: -; v_call: TRBV7-2; cdr3_nt: TGTGCCAGCAGCCATTCTGGGGGAAACACTGAAGCTTTCTTT; cdr3_aa: CASSHSGGNTEAFF
j_call: TRBJ2-7; clone_size: few; d_call: TRBD1; v_call: TRBV28; cdr3_nt: TGTGCCAGCAACACTAATACAGGGGGTTACGAGCAGTACTTC; cdr3_aa: CASNTNTGGYEQYF
j_call: TRBJ1-1; clone_size: -; d_call: TRBD1; v_call: TRBV9; cdr3_nt: TGTGCCAGCAGCGTCCAAGGACAGGGGGCAACTGAAGCTTTCTTT; cdr3_aa: CASSVQGQGATEAFF
j_call: TRBJ2-7; clone_size: -; d_call: -; v_call: TRBV6-5; cdr3_nt: TGTGCCATCGCTCTCGGCCAGGGCGTAGACGAGCAGTACTTC; cdr3_aa: CAIALGQGVDEQYF
j_call: TRBJ2-7; clone_size: few; d_call: -; v_call: TRBV6-5; cdr3_nt: TGTGCCAGCAGATACTCAGCCCAGAGCTCCTACGAGCAGTACTTC; cdr3_aa: CASRYSAQSSYEQYF
j_call: TRBJ2-1; clone_size: few; d_call: -; v_call: TRBV25-1; cdr3_nt: TGTGCCAGCAGAGCCATGGGTGAGCAGTTCTTC; cdr3_aa: CASRAMGEQFF
j_call: TRBJ1-1; clone_size: few; d_call: TRBD1; v_call: TRBV12-3/TRBV12-4; cdr3_nt: TGTGCCAGCAAACCGACAGGGGGGGGGACTGAAGCTTTCTTT; cdr3_aa: CASKPTGGGTEAFF
j_call: TRBJ2-7; clone_size: -; d_call: TRBD2; v_call: TRBV30; cdr3_nt: TGTGCCTGGGCCCTAGCGGTGCCCTACGAGCAGTACTTC; cdr3_aa: CAWALAVPYEQYF
j_call: TRBJ2-7; clone_size: -; d_call: -; v_call: TRBV20-1; cdr3_nt: TGCAGTGAGGAGGGTTCCTACGAGCAGTACTTC; cdr3_aa: CSEEGSYEQYF
j_call: TRBJ1-2; clone_size: -; d_call: -; v_call: TRBV6-5; cdr3_nt: TGTGCCAGCAGCCCCGCAGGGCGCTATGGCTACACCTTC; cdr3_aa: CASSPAGRYGYTF
j_call: TRBJ2-7; clone_size: few; d_call: TRBD1; v_call: TRBV6-6; cdr3_nt: TGTGCCAGCAGTTACCCTCCGGACAGGGATTCCTACGAGCAGTACTTC; cdr3_aa: CASSYPPDRDSYEQYF
j_call: TRBJ2-7; clone_size: many; d_call: TRBD1; v_call: TRBV10-3; cdr3_nt: TGTGCCATCACCGCCGGACAGGGTTCCCACGAGCAGTACTTC; cdr3_aa: CAITAGQGSHEQYF
j_call: TRBJ1-6; clone_size: -; d_call: -; v_call: TRBV30; cdr3_nt: TGTGCCTGGAGCCTAGGCGCCTTCTATAATTCACCCCTCCACTTT; cdr3_aa: CAWSLGAFYNSPLHF
j_call: TRBJ1-4; clone_size: -; d_call: -; v_call: TRBV6-5; cdr3_nt: TGTGCCAGCAGTTATCTGGCTTCGGGTGAAAAACTGTTTTTT; cdr3_aa: CASSYLASGEKLFF
j_call: TRBJ2-5; clone_size: few; d_call: TRBD2; v_call: TRBV6-6; cdr3_nt: TGTGCCAGCAGTTACCCGACTAGCGGAGGGCAGACCCAGTACTTC; cdr3_aa: CASSYPTSGGQTQYF
j_call: TRBJ1-2; clone_size: -; d_call: TRBD1; v_call: TRBV6-1; cdr3_nt: TGTGCCAGCAGTGAAAGGGGGACAGGGAGTTATGGCTACACCTTC; cdr3_aa: CASSERGTGSYGYTF
j_call: TRBJ1-5; clone_size: -; d_call: TRBD1; v_call: TRBV20-1; cdr3_nt: TGCAGTGTTTCCTCCGGGACAGGGGATCAGCCCCAGCATTTT; cdr3_aa: CSVSSGTGDQPQHF
j_call: TRBJ1-1; clone_size: -; d_call: -; v_call: TRBV5-1; cdr3_nt: TGCGCCAGCAGCTTAATGCCAGGGGTTTCAACTGAAGCTTTCTTT; cdr3_aa: CASSLMPGVSTEAFF
j_call: TRBJ1-2; clone_size: -; d_call: -; v_call: TRBV6-5; cdr3_nt: TGTGCCAGCAGACACGGGGCCAGTAACTATGGCTACACCTTC; cdr3_aa: CASRHGASNYGYTF
j_call: TRBJ2-3; clone_size: many; d_call: TRBD2; v_call: TRBV7-9; cdr3_nt: TGTGCCAGCAGCTTAGGAGGGAGGGCCGGGGGGTCCACAGATACGCAGTATTTT; cdr3_aa: CASSLGGRAGGSTDTQYF
j_call: TRBJ2-1; clone_size: few; d_call: TRBD2; v_call: TRBV9; cdr3_nt: TGTGCCTGCAGCCCCTTCGCTAGCGGGAGTACTTACAATGAGCAGTTCTTC; cdr3_aa: CACSPFASGSTYNEQFF